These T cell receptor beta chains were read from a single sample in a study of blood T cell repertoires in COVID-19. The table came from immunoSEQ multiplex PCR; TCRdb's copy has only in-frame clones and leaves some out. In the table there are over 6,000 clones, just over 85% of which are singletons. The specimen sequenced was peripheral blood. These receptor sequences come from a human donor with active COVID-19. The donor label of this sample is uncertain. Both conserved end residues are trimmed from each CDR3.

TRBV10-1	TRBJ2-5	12	ASSEKQGPETQY
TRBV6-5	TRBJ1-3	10	ASSYTGGTIY
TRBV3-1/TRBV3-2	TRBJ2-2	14	ASSSLRQGGSGELF
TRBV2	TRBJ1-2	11	ASSEALRSGYT
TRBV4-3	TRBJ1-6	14	ASSHRNRGVNSPLH
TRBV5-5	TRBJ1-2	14	ASSLPGTGTNYGYT
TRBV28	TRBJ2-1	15	ASSLWAEMQGPNEQF
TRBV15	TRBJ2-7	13	ATSRAGTGVYEQY
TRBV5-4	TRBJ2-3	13	ASSSGTSGRDTQY
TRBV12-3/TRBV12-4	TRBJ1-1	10	ASRGEIPEAF
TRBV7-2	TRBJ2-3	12	ASSQTSGTDTQY
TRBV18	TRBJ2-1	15	ASSPWTSGSSYNEQF
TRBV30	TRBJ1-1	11	AGLGGVNTEAF
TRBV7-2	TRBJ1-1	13	ASSLVGQGNAEAF
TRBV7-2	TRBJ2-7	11	ASGLQGAGEQY
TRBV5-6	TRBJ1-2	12	ASSPGTELYGYT
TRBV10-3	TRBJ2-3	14	AISSRPIADTDTQY
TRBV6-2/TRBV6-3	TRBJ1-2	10	ASSPTAYGYT
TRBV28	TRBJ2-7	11	ASSYQGFYEQY
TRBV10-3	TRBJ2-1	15	AISEGLAGEAFDEQF
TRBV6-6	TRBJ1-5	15	ASSPHRTGVSNQPQH
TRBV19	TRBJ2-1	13	ASSIAGVLYNEQF
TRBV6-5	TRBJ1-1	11	ASSYRQGTEAF
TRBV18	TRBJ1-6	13	ASSPPTGTNSPLH
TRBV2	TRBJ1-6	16	ASSRGRDRASANSPLH
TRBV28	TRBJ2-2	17	ASSSNDGTSGSPTGELF
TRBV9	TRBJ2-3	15	ASSVDISGGATDTQY
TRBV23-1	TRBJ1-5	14	ASRIPRGPSNQPQH
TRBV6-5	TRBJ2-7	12	ASNDRDRGDEQY
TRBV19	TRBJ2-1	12	ASNKRGGYNEQF
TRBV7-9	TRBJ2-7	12	ASSGWGPGDEQY
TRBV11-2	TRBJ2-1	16	ASSSGGQGAGTYNEQF
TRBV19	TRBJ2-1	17	ASSRLKGRSGDSYNEQF
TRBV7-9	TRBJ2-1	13	ASSLGFRTNNEQF
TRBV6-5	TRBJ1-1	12	ASSYLTRNTEAF
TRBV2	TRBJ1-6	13	ASSEAAGHNSPLH
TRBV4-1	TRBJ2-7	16	ASSQESPDSGRAYEQY
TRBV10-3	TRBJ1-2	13	AISGPGQGYRGYT
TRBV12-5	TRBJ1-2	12	ASGPGDRVYGYT
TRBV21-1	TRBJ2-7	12	ASSVLTGDYEQY
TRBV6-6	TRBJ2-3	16	ASSPRTSGSASTDTQY
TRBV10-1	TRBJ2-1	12	ASSPRLAGNEQF
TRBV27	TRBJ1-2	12	ASSLGRINSGYT
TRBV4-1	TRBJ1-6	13	ASSQDDRGRSPLH
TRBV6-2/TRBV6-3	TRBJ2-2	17	ASSYSHYLAGGRTGELF
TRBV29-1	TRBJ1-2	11	SVEVGNNYGYT
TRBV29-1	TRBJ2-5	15	SVDGGLLKALQETQY
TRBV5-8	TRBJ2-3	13	ASSLAGSFTDTQY
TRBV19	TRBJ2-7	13	ASRAASGFSYEQY
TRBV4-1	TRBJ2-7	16	ASSQDSPATGNSYEQY
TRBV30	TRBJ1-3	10	ACPSSGNTIY
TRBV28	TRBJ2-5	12	ASSRSWGEETQY
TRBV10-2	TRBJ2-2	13	ASSASGRATGELF
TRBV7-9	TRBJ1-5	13	ASSPIGQAREPQH
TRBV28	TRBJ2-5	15	ASMTLSVAGLQETQY
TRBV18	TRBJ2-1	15	ASSPWGDTSSYNEQF
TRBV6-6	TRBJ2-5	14	ASSYVGGGPKETQY
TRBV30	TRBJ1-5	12	AWSSTGGGQPQH
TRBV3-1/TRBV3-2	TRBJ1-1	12	ASSQGTRNTEAF
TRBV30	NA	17	AWSVGRDRGIGSAYEQY